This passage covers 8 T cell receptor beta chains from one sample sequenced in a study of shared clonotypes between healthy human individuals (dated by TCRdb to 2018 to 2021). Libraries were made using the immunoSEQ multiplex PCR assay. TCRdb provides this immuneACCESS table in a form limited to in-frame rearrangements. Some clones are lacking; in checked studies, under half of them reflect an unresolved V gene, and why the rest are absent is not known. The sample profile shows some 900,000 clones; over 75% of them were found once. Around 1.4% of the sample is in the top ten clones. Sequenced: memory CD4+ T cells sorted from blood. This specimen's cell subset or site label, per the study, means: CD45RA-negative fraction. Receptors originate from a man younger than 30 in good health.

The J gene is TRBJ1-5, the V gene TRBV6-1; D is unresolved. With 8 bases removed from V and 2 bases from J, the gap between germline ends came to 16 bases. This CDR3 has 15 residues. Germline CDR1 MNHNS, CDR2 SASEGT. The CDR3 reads CASLRHVEGNQPQHF. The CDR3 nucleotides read TGTGCCAGCCTCCGACACGTCGAGGGCAATCAGCCCCAGCATTTT.

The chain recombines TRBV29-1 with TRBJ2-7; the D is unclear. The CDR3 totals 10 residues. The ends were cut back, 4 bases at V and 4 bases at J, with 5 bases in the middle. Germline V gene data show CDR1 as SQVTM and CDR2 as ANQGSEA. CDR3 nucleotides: TGCAGCGTTGGCGGATACGAGCAGTACTTC. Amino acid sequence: CSVGGYEQYF.

CDR3 region: CASRLPVGDTQYF. CDR3 sequence (DNA): TGTGCCAGCAGACTTCCCGTGGGAGATACGCAGTATTTT. V is TRBV5-6 and J is TRBJ2-3; no definite D call. There are 13 residues in the CDR3. Trimming shortened V by 5 bases and J by 5 bases, and 12 bases separated the two germline ends. Germline V gene sequence: CDR1 SGHDT, CDR2 YYEEEE.

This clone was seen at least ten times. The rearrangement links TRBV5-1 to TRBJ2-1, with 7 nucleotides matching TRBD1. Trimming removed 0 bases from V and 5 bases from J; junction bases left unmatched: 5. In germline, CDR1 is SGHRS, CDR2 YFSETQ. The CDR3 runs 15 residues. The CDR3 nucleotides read TGCGCCAGCAGCTTGGAAGGGGGCGTCCACAATGAGCAGTTCTTC. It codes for CASSLEGGVHNEQFF.

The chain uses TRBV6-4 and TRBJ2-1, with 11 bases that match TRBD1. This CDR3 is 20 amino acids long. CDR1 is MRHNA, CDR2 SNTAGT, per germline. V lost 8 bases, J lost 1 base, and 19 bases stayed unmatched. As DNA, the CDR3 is TGTGCCAGCCAAATTTGGACAGGGGGCGAACCGGTTCCGTCCTACAATGAGCAGTTCTTC. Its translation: CASQIWTGGEPVPSYNEQFF.

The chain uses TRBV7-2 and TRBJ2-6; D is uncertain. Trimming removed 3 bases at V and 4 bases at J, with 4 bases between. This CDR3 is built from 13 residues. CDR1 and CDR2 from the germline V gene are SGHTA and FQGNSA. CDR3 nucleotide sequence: TGTGCCAGCAGCTTTTCCGGGGCCAACGTCCTGACTTTC. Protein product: CASSFSGANVLTF. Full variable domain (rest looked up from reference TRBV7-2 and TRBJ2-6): GAGVSQSPSNKVTEKGKDVELRCDPISGHTALYWYRQSLGQGLEFLIYFQGNSAPDKSGLPSDRFSAERTGGSVSTLTIQRTQQEDSAVYLCASSFSGANVLTFGAGSRLTVL.

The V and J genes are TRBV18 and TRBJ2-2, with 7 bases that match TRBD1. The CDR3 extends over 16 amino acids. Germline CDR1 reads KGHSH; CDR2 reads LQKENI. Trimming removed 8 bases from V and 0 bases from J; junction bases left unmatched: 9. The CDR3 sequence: CASPNPGTANTGELFF. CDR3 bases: TGTGCCAGCCCCAACCCAGGGACAGCGAACACCGGGGAGCTGTTTTTT. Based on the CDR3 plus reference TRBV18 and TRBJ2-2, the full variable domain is NAGVMQNPRHLVRRRGQEARLRCSPMKGHSHVYWYRQLPEEGLKFMVYLQKENIIDESGMPKERFSAEFPKEGPSILRIQQVVRGDSAAYFCASPNPGTANTGELFFGEGSRLTVL.

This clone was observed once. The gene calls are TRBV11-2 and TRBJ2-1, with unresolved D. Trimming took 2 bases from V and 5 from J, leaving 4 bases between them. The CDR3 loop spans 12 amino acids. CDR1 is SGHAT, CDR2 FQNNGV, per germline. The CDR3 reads CASSLRDNEQFF. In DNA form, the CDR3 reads TGTGCCAGCAGCTTAAGGGACAATGAGCAGTTCTTC.